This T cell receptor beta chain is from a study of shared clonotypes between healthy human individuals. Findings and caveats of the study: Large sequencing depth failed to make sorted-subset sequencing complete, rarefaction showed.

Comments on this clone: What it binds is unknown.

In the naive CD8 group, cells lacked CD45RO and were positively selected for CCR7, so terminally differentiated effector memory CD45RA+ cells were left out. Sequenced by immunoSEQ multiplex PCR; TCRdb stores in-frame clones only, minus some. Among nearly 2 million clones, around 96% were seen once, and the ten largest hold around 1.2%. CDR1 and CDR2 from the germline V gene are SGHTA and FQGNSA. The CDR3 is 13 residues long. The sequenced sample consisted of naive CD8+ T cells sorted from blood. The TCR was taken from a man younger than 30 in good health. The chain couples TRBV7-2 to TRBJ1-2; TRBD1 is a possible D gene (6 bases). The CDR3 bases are TGTGCGACTCAGAAGGGGGGCTTATATGGCTACACCTTC. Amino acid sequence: CATQKGGLYGYTF.